This T cell receptor beta chain was obtained from a study of blood T cell repertoires in COVID-19. Turning to the study itself: Samples of COVID-19 (acute and convalescent) were obtained from the United States, Italy and Spain. From T cells, B-cell-depleted T cells, or PBMCs came the material, which was cDNA or gDNA.

Which cohort a participant joined came from the clinical history participants gave. Recovered status applied to Cohort 3 donors who had two consecutive negative PCRs. It also applied to those with clearance or with symptom resolution. The table came from immunoSEQ multiplex PCR; TCRdb's copy has only in-frame clones and leaves some out. The sample records 180,000 or so clones, approximately 80% being singletons. V lost 4 bases and J 1 base, leaving 17 bases between the germline ends. This CDR3 spans 16 amino acids. Germline assignment: CDR1 SGHDT and CDR2 YYEEEE. The sequence was obtained from a woman aged 60-75 years who had recovered from COVID-19. The V and J genes are TRBV5-6 and TRBJ1-2; maybe TRBD1 (6 bases). The sequencing input was PBMCs or T cells enriched from blood (not recorded which). The chain's CDR3 is CASSPSYRTDNYGYTF. The CDR3 DNA is TGTGCCAGCAGCCCGAGTTACCGGACAGATAACTATGGCTACACCTTC.